The T cell receptor (beta chain) under discussion was sequenced for a study of T cells in Graves' hyperthyroidism and ophthalmopathy. Researchers took RNA transcripts and amplified the TCR beta CDR3 regions from them. HTBI primers were used for first-round RT-PCR of the TCR CDR3. One entry per CDR3 protein results from TCRdb running MiXCR on the multiplex PCR reads. The data contain nearly 600,000 distinct CDR3 sequences, approximately 14% of them singletons. PBMCs were sourced from roughly 9.7 ml fresh peripheral blood. There are 15 residues in the CDR3. Germline V lookup: CDR1 SGHRS, CDR2 YFSETQ. Trimming stripped 1 base from V and 6 bases from J, with 15 bases between. This clonotype was counted only a few times.

The sample comprised blood. The sequence was collected from a woman in her thirties with Graves' hyperthyroidism that later progressed to Graves' ophthalmopathy. The rearrangement uses TRBV5-1 and TRBJ2-3; D might be TRBD1 (6 bases). CDR3: CASSLSEGVTDTQYF. The CDR3 nucleotides are TGCGCCAGCAGCTTGTCAGAGGGGGTAACCGATACGCAGTATTTT.